Listed below are T cell receptor beta chains from one sample, sequenced in a study of blood T cell repertoires in COVID-19. Sequenced by immunoSEQ multiplex PCR; TCRdb stores in-frame clones only, minus some. The sample shows some 170,000 clones, approximately 84% of them seen only once. The material sequenced was PBMCs or T cells enriched from blood (not recorded which). These receptors all stem from a human donor with acute COVID-19. The donor label of this sample is uncertain. Each CDR3 is given with its conserved first and last residue.

TRBJ2-7 TRBV30 CAGHGSPYEQYF
TRBJ1-6 TRBV4-2 CASSQDRPQGNSPLHF
TRBJ2-3 TRBV3-1/TRBV3-2 CASSQEAVWTDTQYF
TRBJ1-3 TRBV18 CASSPVQGTGNTIYF
TRBJ1-1 TRBV12-3/TRBV12-4 CASRPRGRTEAFF
TRBJ2-2 TRBV6-5 CASRAKGAAGELFF
TRBJ1-1 TRBV6-5 CASRKTGGNTEAFF
TRBJ1-1 TRBV12-3/TRBV12-4 CASSLTRAAFF
TRBJ2-5 TRBV7-9 CASSERGGQETQYF
TRBJ2-3 TRBV27 CASRGQGKHTQYF
TRBJ2-1 TRBV7-3 CASSLNPGGGFNEQFF
TRBJ2-3 TRBV11-3 CASSEGLAGGSGTQYF
TRBJ1-1 TRBV7-2 CASSRTPGDTEAFF
TRBJ2-2 TRBV5-5 CASSLDLSTGELFF
TRBJ2-7 TRBV4-1 CASSQGQAAGEQYF
TRBJ1-1 TRBV28 CASSKRSGRAMNTEAFF
TRBJ1-6 TRBV7-9 CASSLRPISGSPLHF